Following are 17 T cell receptor beta chains from one sample sequenced in a study of blood T cells in healthy people across ages. A J-beta primer mix and a sample-barcoded 5' primer were used in a second PCR of about 6 to 12 cycles. Each CDR3 protein is one row after TCRdb ran MiXCR on the 5' RACE reads. The sample has 800,000 to 1,000,000 distinct CDR3 sequences, approximately 49% seen once. The specimen was blood. Receptor source: a young man in good health.

This clonotype was recorded at least ten times. The rearrangement links TRBV5-1 to TRBJ2-1, with 11 positions matching TRBD2. The germline V gene encodes CDR1 SGHRS and CDR2 YFSETQ. After removal of 1 base from V and 2 bases from J, the junction contained 2 bases not matched to a gene. The CDR3 runs to 16 residues. The CDR3 coding sequence is TGCGCCAGCAGCTTGAATAGCGGGGGGGCCTACAATGAGCAGTTCTTC. It codes for CASSLNSGGAYNEQFF.

This chain connects TRBV2 to TRBJ2-1; D not resolved. Germline lookup yields CDR1 SNHLY and CDR2 FYNNEI. The V gene lost 4 bases and the J gene lost 9 bases, with 10 bases spanning the gap. The CDR3 consists of 12 residues. CDR3 DNA: TGTGCCAGCAGTGTAGTGATGGGTGAGCAGTTCTTC. Translation: CASSVVMGEQFF.

This clonotype was seen a handful of times. The chain is built from TRBV29-1 and TRBJ1-1; D gene unclear. The CDR3 is 13 residues long. Trimming took off 3 bases at V and 11 bases at J, with 19 bases between the two ends. Germline assignment: CDR1 SQVTM and CDR2 ANQGSEA. CDR3 sequence reads: CSVDPVGLGLAFF. Written as DNA, the CDR3 is TGCAGCGTTGATCCAGTGGGTTTGGGCTTGGCTTTCTTT.

This clonotype has only a few counts. CDR3 protein: CASRLADNQETQYF. The CDR3 nucleotides are TGTGCCAGCAGACTAGCGGATAATCAAGAGACCCAGTACTTC. The chain joins TRBV12-3 or TRBV12-4 to TRBJ2-5, with 8 bases fitting TRBD2. This CDR3 comprises 14 residues. Losses at the gene ends were 6 bases for V and 2 bases for J; bases not matched to a gene: 5.

V and J are TRBV6-5 and TRBJ1-2, with D possibly TRBD1 on 6 matching bases. The V end was cut by 0 bases, the J end by 7 bases, with 12 bases between. Germline V lookup: CDR1 MNHEY, CDR2 SVGAGI. The CDR3 totals 14 residues. The CDR3 DNA reads TGTGCCAGCAGTTACTCGATTTCAGGGGTTGGCTACACCTTC. Translated: CASSYSISGVGYTF.

The chain joins TRBV10-3 to TRBJ2-7; D is possibly TRBD1 or TRBD2 (5 bases each). The DNA end favors TRBJ2-5, so the J call may be wrong. The germline V gene has CDR1 ENHRY and CDR2 SYGVKD. The CDR3 is made up of 16 amino acids. The CDR3 nucleotides are TGTGCCATCAGTGAGTCGAAGGGACGGACGGGAGAGACCCAGTACTTC. Its translation: CAISESKGRTGETQYF.

This clonotype was seen only a few times. The chain joins TRBV5-1 to TRBJ2-7, with D uncertain. The CDR3 contains 13 residues. V lost 4 bases and J lost 3, with 11 bases in between. Per the germline V gene, CDR1 is SGHRS and CDR2 is YFSETQ. DNA for the CDR3: TGCGCCAGCAGCCCAGAAGTCGGCTACGAGCAGTACTTC. The encoded protein is CASSPEVGYEQYF.

V is TRBV4-3 and J is TRBJ2-7; a weak D match, TRBD1 (5 bases). Deletions cut 2 bases from V and 3 bases from J, with 8 bases between. Germline-derived CDR1 and CDR2 are LGHNA and YSLEER. The length of the CDR3 is 13 residues. The CDR3 DNA reads as TGCGCCAGCAGCCAATCGGACAACTACGAGCAGTACTTC. This gives the protein CASSQSDNYEQYF.

The chain joins TRBV29-1 to TRBJ2-3; tentative D call: TRBD2 (5 bases). Trimming left V 2 bases short and J 3 bases short, with 15 bases between. This CDR3 is 15 amino acids long. The germline V gene encodes CDR1 SQVTM and CDR2 ANQGSEA. CDR3 amino acids: CSVERGSGITDTQYF. In nucleotides, the CDR3 is TGCAGCGTTGAACGGGGTAGTGGAATTACAGATACGCAGTATTTT.

The chain has TRBV7-9 and TRBJ2-4, with a possible D match to TRBD2 (5 bases). Germline values: CDR1 SEHNR, CDR2 FQNEAQ (reference sequence). This CDR3 region has 15 residues. V was shortened by 5 bases and J by 6 bases, with 17 bases between the two germline ends. CDR3 amino acids: CASSPPGNSLNIQYF. CDR3 nucleotide sequence: TGTGCCAGCAGCCCCCCCGGGAATTCCTTAAACATTCAGTACTTC.

This clonotype was counted between two and nine times. The chain combines TRBV10-3 with TRBJ1-5; D is unresolved. The CDR3 extends over 13 amino acids. CDR1 is ENHRY and CDR2 is SYGVKD in the germline V gene. V was cut by 9 bases and J by 0 bases, with 9 bases left in between. CDR3 sequence reads: CAISTNSNQPQHF. As DNA, the CDR3 is TGTGCCATAAGTACCAATAGCAATCAGCCCCAGCATTTT.

In this sample, this clonotype turned up a few times. The chain uses TRBV6-2 or TRBV6-3 and TRBJ2-5; no definite D call. The J call may not be correct, given that the DNA end is closer to TRBJ2-7. The V gene's germline CDR1 is MNHEY and CDR2 SVGEGT. CDR3 length: 15 amino acids. The DNA for the CDR3 is TGTGCCAGCAGTTACCCGGCAGGAAAGGGTGACGAGCAGTACTTC. This codes for CASSYPAGKGDEQYF.

This clonotype was counted only a few times. The rearrangement uses TRBV10-3 and TRBJ2-4; no reliable D call. There are 13 residues in the CDR3. V lost 8 bases, J lost 0 bases, and 8 bases lay in between. Germline V lookup: CDR1 ENHRY, CDR2 SYGVKD. The CDR3 DNA sequence: TGTGCCATCGGGCCGGGAGCCAAAAACATTCAGTACTTC. Amino acid sequence: CAIGPGAKNIQYF.

The chain recombines TRBV24-1 with TRBJ2-7; 11 bases fit TRBD1. The CDR3 extends over 15 amino acids. Trimming at V came to 3 bases and at J to 3 bases, leaving 3 bases not matched to a gene. Germline lookup yields CDR1 KGHDR and CDR2 SFDVKD. CDR3 in amino acids: CATSDTGQGGYEQYF. CDR3 DNA sequence: TGTGCCACCAGTGATACGGGACAGGGGGGCTACGAGCAGTACTTC.

CDR3 amino acids: CASTSDRVKLFF. The CDR3 DNA follows: TGTGCCAGCACCTCTGACAGGGTGAAACTGTTTTTT. This chain joins TRBV28 and TRBJ1-4; 7 bases align to TRBD1. Germline CDR1 is MDHEN and CDR2 is SYDVKM. There are 12 residues in the CDR3. V dropped 7 bases and J dropped 11; count of bases not matched to a gene: 7.

This clonotype was observed a few times. The rearrangement links TRBV6-2 or TRBV6-3 to TRBJ1-5, with 10 bases lining up with TRBD1. Germline V gene data show CDR1 as MNHEY and CDR2 as SVGEGT. V was clipped by 2 bases and J by 7 bases; unmatched bases: 11. The CDR3 length is 17 residues. The CDR3 sequence: CASSYRSRDRGRQPQHF. The CDR3 nucleotides are TGTGCCAGCAGTTACCGGTCCCGGGACAGGGGCAGGCAGCCCCAGCATTTT.

The chain links TRBV9 to TRBJ1-1, with 7 bases that match TRBD1. Trimming took 3 bases from V and 0 from J; bases not matched to a gene: 8. The CDR3 consists of 16 residues. Germline CDR1 reads SGDLS; CDR2 reads YYNGEE. The CDR3 nucleotides are TGTGCCAGCAGCGACGGACAGGTTAGAATGAACACTGAAGCTTTCTTT. The encoded protein is CASSDGQVRMNTEAFF.